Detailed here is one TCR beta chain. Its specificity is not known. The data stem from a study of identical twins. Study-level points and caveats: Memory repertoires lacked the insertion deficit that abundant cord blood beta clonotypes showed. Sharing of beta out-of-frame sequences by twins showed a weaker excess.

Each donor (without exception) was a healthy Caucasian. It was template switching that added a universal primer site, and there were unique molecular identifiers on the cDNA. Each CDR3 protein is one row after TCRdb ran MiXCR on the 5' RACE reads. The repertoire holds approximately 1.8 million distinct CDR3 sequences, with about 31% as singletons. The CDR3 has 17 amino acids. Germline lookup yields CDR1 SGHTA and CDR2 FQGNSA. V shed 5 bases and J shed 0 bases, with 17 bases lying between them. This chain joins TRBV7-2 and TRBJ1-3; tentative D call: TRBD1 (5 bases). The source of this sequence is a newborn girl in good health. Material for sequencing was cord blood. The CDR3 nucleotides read TGTGCCAGCAGCCTTACTTACAGTGGGACCTCTGGAAACACCATATATTTT. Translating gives CASSLTYSGTSGNTIYF.